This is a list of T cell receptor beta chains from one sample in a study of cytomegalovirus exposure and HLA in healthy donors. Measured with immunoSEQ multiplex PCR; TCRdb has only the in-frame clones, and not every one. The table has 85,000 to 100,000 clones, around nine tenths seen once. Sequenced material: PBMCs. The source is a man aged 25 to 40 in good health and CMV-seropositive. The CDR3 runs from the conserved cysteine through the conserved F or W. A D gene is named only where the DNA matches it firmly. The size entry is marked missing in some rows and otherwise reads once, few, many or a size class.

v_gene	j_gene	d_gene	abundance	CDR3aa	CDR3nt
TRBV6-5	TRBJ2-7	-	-	CASGTLLGEQYF	TGTGCCAGCGGGACACTCCTGGGTGAGCAGTACTTC
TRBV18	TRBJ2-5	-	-	CASTQETQYF	TGTGCCAGCACACAAGAGACCCAGTACTTC
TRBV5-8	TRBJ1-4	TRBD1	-	CASSLAKGTGRNEKLFF	TGTGCCAGCAGCTTGGCCAAGGGGACAGGAAGAAATGAAAAACTGTTTTTT
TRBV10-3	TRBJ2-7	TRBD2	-	CAISIAGGDYEQYF	TGTGCCATCAGCATAGCGGGAGGGGACTACGAGCAGTACTTC
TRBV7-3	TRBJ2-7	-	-	CASSLTSRDEQYF	TGTGCCAGCAGCTTAACGTCACGAGACGAGCAGTACTTC
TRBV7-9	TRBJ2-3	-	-	CASSLPGAGDTQYF	TGTGCCAGCAGCTTGCCTGGAGCGGGAGATACGCAGTATTTT
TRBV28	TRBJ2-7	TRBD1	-	CASSYPGQGVFDYEQYF	TGTGCCAGCAGTTACCCGGGACAGGGGGTCTTTGACTACGAGCAGTACTTC
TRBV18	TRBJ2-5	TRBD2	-	CASSPPGLAGGTATQYF	TGTGCCAGCTCACCACCAGGACTAGCGGGGGGGACTGCGACCCAGTACTTC
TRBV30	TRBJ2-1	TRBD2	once	CASRREGYNEQFF	TGTGCCTCGCGGAGGGAGGGGTACAATGAGCAGTTCTTC
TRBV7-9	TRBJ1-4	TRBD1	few	CASSGQGAEEKLFF	TGTGCCAGCAGCGGACAGGGGGCAGAGGAAAAACTGTTTTTT
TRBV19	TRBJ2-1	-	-	CASKSVVLNEQFF	TGTGCCAGTAAAAGCGTTGTTTTGAATGAGCAGTTCTTC
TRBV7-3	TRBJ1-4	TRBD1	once	CASSPTGTGGEKLFF	TGTGCCAGCAGCCCGACCGGGACAGGGGGTGAAAAACTGTTTTTT
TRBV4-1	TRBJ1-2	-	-	CASSSPGGGLYGYTF	TGCGCCAGCAGCTCCCCTGGGGGGGGCCTATATGGCTACACCTTC
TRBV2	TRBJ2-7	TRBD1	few	CASSESTGVKIYEQYF	TGTGCCAGCAGTGAAAGTACAGGGGTTAAAATCTACGAGCAGTACTTC